The 8 T cell receptor beta chains given below trace back to one sample, sequenced in a study of blood T cell repertoires in COVID-19. Measured with immunoSEQ multiplex PCR; TCRdb has only the in-frame clones, and not every one. The sample holds 75,000 to 80,000 clones; about 90% are singletons and the top ten take under 55%. Sequenced sample: peripheral blood. These receptors came from a human donor in a cohort sampled during active COVID-19.

This clone was seen more than once but under ten times. This chain connects TRBV4-2 to TRBJ1-2, with no clear D. This CDR3 contains 15 residues. V was trimmed by 4 bases and J by 3 bases, leaving 15 bases between them. Per germline, CDR1 LGHNA and CDR2 YNFKEQ. The CDR3 protein is CASSPPGLEDYGYTF. For the CDR3, the DNA is TGTGCCAGCAGCCCCCCGGGGTTGGAGGACTATGGCTACACCTTC.

This sequence joins TRBV5-1 and TRBJ1-3; maybe TRBD1 (5 bases). CDR3 length equals 13 residues. Trimming cost V 4 bases and J 4 bases, with 9 bases left between them. Looked up from germline, CDR1 is SGHRS and CDR2 is YFSETQ. CDR3 sequence reads: CASSPGGGNTIYF. CDR3 DNA sequence: TGCGCCAGCAGCCCCGGGGGGGGAAACACCATATATTTT.

Concerning this clone itself: The same CDR3 arises from other DNA sequences in this sample as well. V usage is TRBV6-5 and J usage is TRBJ2-2, with a tentative D call TRBD2 (5 bases). V lost 6 bases, J lost 2 bases, and 13 bases lay in between. Germline V lookup: CDR1 MNHEY, CDR2 SVGAGI. This CDR3 has 15 amino acids. CDR3 region: CASRGGLLNTGELFF. In DNA, the CDR3 is TGTGCCAGCAGGGGTGGACTTCTAAACACCGGGGAGCTGTTTTTT.

This clone has just a few counts. The chain links TRBV5-1 to TRBJ2-2, with 7 nucleotides matching TRBD1. Per the germline V gene, CDR1 is SGHRS and CDR2 is YFSETQ. V lost 0 bases and J lost 8; bases outside the gene matches: 4. The CDR3 length is 14 residues. The CDR3 DNA follows: TGCGCCAGCAGCTTGGGATACAGGGGAGGGGAGCTGTTTTTT. Protein product: CASSLGYRGGELFF.

The chain has TRBV10-3 and TRBJ2-2; D is perhaps TRBD1 (5 bases). V was pared by 3 bases and J by 7 bases, with 18 bases between. The CDR3 covers 16 residues. Germline V gives CDR1 ENHRY, CDR2 SYGVKD. The CDR3 loop is CAISEFNGGASGELFF. As DNA, the CDR3 is TGTGCCATCAGTGAATTTAATGGTGGGGCTAGCGGGGAGCTGTTTTTT.

This clone was seen repeatedly, ten times or more. The V and J genes are TRBV5-1 and TRBJ2-7; the match to TRBD2 covers 8 bases. The CDR3 extends over 15 amino acids. Germline CDR1 and CDR2: SGHRS and YFSETQ. Trimming at V came to 0 bases and at J to 3 bases, leaving 5 bases not matched to a gene. The CDR3, as DNA: TGCGCCAGCAGCTTGGGAGCGGGAGTCGGCTACGAGCAGTACTTC. Translation gives CASSLGAGVGYEQYF.

This chain connects TRBV7-2 to TRBJ1-6, with D maybe TRBD1 (6 bases). Trimming cost V 5 bases and J 6 bases, with 14 bases left between them. CDR3 length: 15 residues. CDR1 is SGHTA, CDR2 FQGNSA, per germline. CDR3 DNA: TGTGCCAGCAGCCCCACAGGGAACCTTAATTCACCCCTCCACTTT. Its protein is CASSPTGNLNSPLHF.

This CDR3 reads CASSMGRLAGHNEQFF. The CDR3 DNA reads as TGTGCCAGTAGTATGGGAAGACTAGCTGGGCACAATGAGCAGTTCTTC. The V call is TRBV19, the J call TRBJ2-1; 7 nucleotides match TRBD2. The ends lost 3 bases at V and 5 bases at J; junction bases unmatched: 10. The CDR3 totals 16 residues. The germline CDR1 and CDR2 sequences are LNHDA and SQIVND (reference sequence). The full variable domain, rest sourced from reference TRBV19 and TRBJ2-1, is DGGITQSPKYLFRKEGQNVTLSCEQNLNHDAMYWYRQDPGQGLRLIYYSQIVNDFQKGDIAEGYSVSREKKESFPLTVTSAQKNPTAFYLCASSMGRLAGHNEQFFGPGTRLTVL.